These 27 T cell receptor beta chains share one sample of origin, sequenced in a study of T cells in Graves' hyperthyroidism and ophthalmopathy. Amplification of TCR beta CDR3 regions used RNA as the template. RT-PCR in the first round (using the HTBI primer set) targeted the TCR CDR3. From the multiplex PCR reads, TCRdb called clonotypes with MiXCR, one entry per CDR3 protein. The sample lists approximately 410,000 distinct CDR3 sequences, approximately 15% seen once, with approximately 13% in the top ten. Material for sequencing was blood. Receptors were obtained from a man in his late teens or twenties with Graves' ophthalmopathy.

The chain links TRBV24-1 to TRBJ2-7, with TRBD2 as a possible D gene (6 bases). V shed 3 bases and J shed 1 base, with 18 bases lying between them. There are 17 residues in the CDR3. The germline V gene has CDR1 KGHDR and CDR2 SFDVKD. CDR3 residues: CATSDERVPSPSYEQYF. CDR3 coding DNA: TGTGCCACCAGTGATGAGCGGGTCCCGAGTCCGTCCTACGAGCAGTACTTC.

Ten or more counts support this clonotype. The chain couples TRBV7-2 to TRBJ2-7; the match to TRBD2 covers 9 bases. This CDR3 contains 15 residues. V shed 4 bases and J 2 bases; nucleotides not matched to a gene: 6. Germline V gene lookup returns CDR1 SGHTA and CDR2 FQGNSA. CDR3 region: CASSSRTSVAYEQYF. CDR3 sequence (DNA): TGTGCCAGCAGCTCCCGGACTAGCGTTGCCTACGAGCAGTACTTC. Using reference TRBV7-2 and TRBJ2-7 for the parts outside the CDR3, the full variable domain is GAGVSQSPSNKVTEKGKDVELRCDPISGHTALYWYRQSLGQGLEFLIYFQGNSAPDKSGLPSDRFSAERTGGSVSTLTIQRTQQEDSAVYLCASSSRTSVAYEQYFGPGTRLTVT.

This clonotype appeared many times. The chain uses TRBV2 and TRBJ1-1; TRBD1 matches 7 bases. V shed 3 bases, J shed 3 bases, and the junction held 4 bases outside the gene matches. The CDR3 extends over 14 amino acids. Germline loops: CDR1 SNHLY, CDR2 FYNNEI. CDR3 loop: CASSDLQGYTEAFF. CDR3 bases: TGTGCCAGCAGTGACTTACAGGGGTACACTGAAGCTTTCTTT.

This clonotype appeared many times. The rearrangement links TRBV20-1 to TRBJ2-3, with 8 bases aligning to TRBD1. Germline loops: CDR1 DFQATT, CDR2 SNEGSKA (reference sequence). After removal of 6 bases from V and 6 bases from J, the junction contained 17 bases not matched to a gene. This CDR3 has 16 residues. CDR3 loop: CSAPQGQGIRSDTQYF. Here the CDR3 DNA reads TGCAGTGCACCTCAAGGACAGGGCATAAGGTCGGATACGCAGTATTTT.

CDR3 sequence: CASSMIGTGQQYF. The DNA for the CDR3 is TGTGCCAGTAGTATGATAGGGACAGGCCAGCAGTACTTC. This chain joins TRBV19 and TRBJ2-7; 8 nucleotides agree with TRBD1. CDR3 length equals 13 residues. V lost 3 bases and J lost 8; bases outside the gene matches: 6. Germline CDR1 is LNHDA and CDR2 is SQIVND (reference sequence).

This clonotype was seen ten or more times. The chain recombines TRBV3-1 with TRBJ2-7; D is perhaps TRBD1 (5 bases). Germline V CDR1 and CDR2: LGHDT, YNNKEL (reference sequence). The CDR3 is 16 residues long. The V gene lost 1 base and the J gene lost 2 bases, with 15 bases spanning the gap. The CDR3 spells CASSQAKGTGTYEQYF. CDR3 in DNA: TGTGCCAGCAGCCAAGCCAAGGGCACAGGTACCTACGAGCAGTACTTC.

Comments on this clonotype: A single base separates this from a much larger clone, so it may be a read error. The chain joins TRBV7-8 to TRBJ2-1, with 10 bases matching TRBD2. The J call is uncertain, as TRBJ2-7 better fits the DNA end. Looked up from germline, CDR1 is SGHVS and CDR2 is FQNEAQ. The CDR3 loop spans 17 amino acids. CDR3 in amino acids: CASSLGLVGLAINEQYF. DNA for the CDR3: TGTGCCAGCAGCTTAGGTTTAGTGGGACTAGCGATCAATGAGCAGTACTTC.

The CDR3, as DNA: TGTGCCACCGCCCAGGGCCCCTACGAGCAGTACTTC. It yields the protein CATAQGPYEQYF. This chain connects TRBV6-1 to TRBJ2-7; possibly TRBD1 for D (5 bases). The CDR3 contains 12 residues. With 10 bases removed from V and 2 bases from J, the gap between germline ends came to 12 bases. CDR1 and CDR2 (germline): MNHNS, SASEGT.

The sample holds one count of this clonotype. A read error is likely, as this CDR3 ends without the conserved phenylalanine or tryptophan. The chain has TRBV15 and TRBJ2-7; possible D gene TRBD1, 5 bases. Germline CDR1 LNHNV, CDR2 YYDKDF (reference sequence). V dropped 5 bases and J dropped 4 bases, with 9 bases sitting between them. The CDR3 covers 12 residues. CDR3 loop: CATSLGQYEQYS. In DNA, the CDR3 is TGTGCCACCAGCCTAGGACAATACGAGCAGTACTCC.

This clonotype was counted ten times or more. The V gene is TRBV2, the J gene TRBJ2-5; 13 bases match TRBD2. The V gene end was trimmed by 5 bases and the J gene end by 5 bases; junction bases not matched to a gene: 5. The CDR3 contains 15 residues. Germline V gives CDR1 SNHLY, CDR2 FYNNEI. In DNA, the CDR3 is TGTGCCAGCAGTTGGACTAGCGGGGGTGGGGAGACCCAGTACTTC. It yields the protein CASSWTSGGGETQYF.

The chain combines TRBV5-1 with TRBJ2-7; 9 bases fit TRBD1. V lost 4 bases and J lost 4; bases outside the gene matches: 6. Per the germline V gene, CDR1 is SGHRS and CDR2 is YFSETQ. The CDR3 is 14 amino acids. The chain's CDR3 is CASSAPGQGYEQYF. DNA for the CDR3: TGCGCCAGCAGCGCCCCGGGACAGGGATACGAGCAGTACTTC.

This clonotype has ten or more counts. J is TRBJ2-7 and V is TRBV19; possible D gene TRBD2, 5 bases. V shed 5 bases and J shed 1 base, with 12 bases lying between them. The germline V gene encodes CDR1 LNHDA and CDR2 SQIVND (reference sequence). This CDR3 spans 14 amino acids. Here the CDR3 reads CASSFGRESYEQYF. CDR3 sequence (DNA): TGTGCCAGTAGTTTCGGACGGGAATCCTACGAGCAGTACTTC.

This clonotype was detected many times. The CDR3 DNA reads TGTGCCAGCAGCTCGAGCGGGTTCAACACCGGGGAGCTGTTTTTT. Its protein product is CASSSSGFNTGELFF. J is TRBJ2-2 and V is TRBV12-3 or TRBV12-4; possibly TRBD2 for D (6 bases). The V and J ends lost 6 bases and 2 bases respectively, with 13 bases between them. The CDR3 consists of 15 residues.

Points on this clonotype: This may come from a read error, since a much larger clone is one base off. The chain links TRBV29-1 to TRBJ2-7, with a tentative D call TRBD1 (6 bases). The germline CDR1 and CDR2 sequences are SQVTM and ANQGSEA. This CDR3 has 14 residues. CDR3 nucleotides: TGCAGCGTAGAAGACAGGCGTTCTCCCTACGAGCAGTACTTC. Residues: CSVEDRRSPYEQYF.

This clonotype was picked up a small number of times. The chain couples TRBV9 to TRBJ1-6; 7 nucleotides match TRBD1. The CDR3 length is 14 residues. The germline gives CDR1 SGDLS, CDR2 YYNGEE. V lost 2 bases, J lost 10 bases, and 6 bases stayed unmatched. CDR3 DNA sequence: TGTGCCAGCAGCGTCGCGACAGGGATATCACCCCTCCACTTT. This codes for CASSVATGISPLHF.

This clonotype was seen at least ten times. V usage is TRBV7-2 and J usage is TRBJ2-7; D is possibly TRBD1 or TRBD2 (5 bases each). Per germline, CDR1 SGHTA and CDR2 FQGNSA. Deletions cut 4 bases from V and 6 bases from J, with 13 bases between. This CDR3 region has 13 residues. CDR3 sequence (DNA): TGTGCCAGCAGCTCGGGACCGTCGGTCGAGCAGTACTTC. Protein product: CASSSGPSVEQYF.

This clonotype was detected many times. The chain carries TRBV27 and TRBJ1-4; D uncertain. Germline CDR1 is MNHEY and CDR2 is SMNVEV (reference sequence). Trimming left V 1 base short and J 7 bases short, with 7 bases between. The CDR3 covers 13 residues. The CDR3 here is CASSLYLGEKLFF. As DNA, the CDR3 is TGTGCCAGCAGTTTATACCTGGGTGAAAAACTGTTTTTT.

This clonotype was observed many times. CDR3 residues: CSARSQTSGGANTQYF. As DNA, the CDR3 is TGCAGTGCTAGATCCCAGACTAGCGGGGGGGCGAATACGCAGTATTTT. The chain recombines TRBV20-1 with TRBJ2-3; 14 positions agree with TRBD2. CDR3 length: 16 amino acids. Per the germline V gene, CDR1 is DFQATT and CDR2 is SNEGSKA (reference sequence). Trimming removed 2 bases from V and 7 bases from J; junction bases left unmatched: 8.

This chain connects TRBV27 to TRBJ1-4; no definite D call. Trimming took off 6 bases at V and 7 bases at J, with 24 bases between the two ends. From germline, CDR1 is MNHEY and CDR2 SMNVEV (reference sequence). CDR3 length: 17 residues. This CDR3 reads CASSRRAGTNRLEKLFF. The CDR3 DNA reads as TGTGCCAGCAGCCGGCGAGCAGGTACAAACCGTCTTGAAAAACTGTTTTTT.

This clonotype has a handful of counts. The chain carries TRBV9 and TRBJ1-4, with 12 bases that match TRBD1. This CDR3 region has 15 residues. The V segment lost 3 bases and the J segment 11 bases; nucleotides outside the gene matches: 8. Per germline, CDR1 SGDLS and CDR2 YYNGEE. Here the CDR3 DNA reads TGTGCCAGCAGCGAGACCGGGACAGGGGGCGGGAAACTGTTTTTT. It encodes CASSETGTGGGKLFF.

This clonotype was seen at least ten times. The V and J genes are TRBV7-3 and TRBJ1-3; 8 nucleotides line up with TRBD1. This CDR3 contains 19 residues. Germline loops: CDR1 SGHTA, CDR2 FQGTGA. The trim removed 0 bases at V and 3 bases at J, leaving 13 bases unmatched. In DNA form, the CDR3 reads TGTGCCAGCAGCTTAACGTACGGCAGGGGGCCTCTTCGTGGAAACACCATATATTTT. Amino acids: CASSLTYGRGPLRGNTIYF.

At least ten counts were recorded for this clonotype. This chain uses TRBV2 with TRBJ2-7; D unresolved. Germline CDR1 SNHLY, CDR2 FYNNEI. Trimming shortened V by 1 base and J by 0 bases, and 7 bases separated the two germline ends. The CDR3 is made up of 14 amino acids. The CDR3 sequence is CASSEGESSYEQYF. DNA of the CDR3: TGTGCCAGCAGTGAAGGGGAAAGCTCCTACGAGCAGTACTTC.

The chain carries TRBV27 and TRBJ1-5; D remains ambiguous. The germline V gene encodes CDR1 MNHEY and CDR2 SMNVEV (reference sequence). CDR3 length equals 14 residues. The V gene lost 10 bases and the J gene lost 3 bases, with 16 bases spanning the gap. The CDR3 nucleotides read TGTGCCACTGGGCAGGAAAGTTACAATCAGCCCCAGCATTTT. Translated, it gives CATGQESYNQPQHF.

This clonotype occurred many times. This chain joins TRBV7-9 and TRBJ2-1, with D possibly being TRBD2 (7 bases). Germline CDR1 SEHNR, CDR2 FQNEAQ (reference sequence). CDR3 size: 18 residues. Trimming cost V 8 bases and J 6 bases, with 29 bases left between them. CDR3 nucleotides: TGTGCCAGCGGATCCTTTACTTGGGGGGGGGCTCCAGGCAATGAGCAGTTCTTC. This translates into CASGSFTWGGAPGNEQFF.

Only a few counts were recorded for this clonotype. V and J are TRBV19 and TRBJ2-1, with TRBD1 matching over 10 bases. Looked up from germline, CDR1 is LNHDA and CDR2 is SQIVND (reference sequence). V shed 7 bases, J shed 8 bases, and the junction held 11 bases outside the gene matches. This CDR3 contains 15 residues. This CDR3 reads CASTPRTGGIDEQFF. The CDR3 coding sequence is TGTGCCAGTACCCCCCGGACAGGGGGTATAGATGAGCAGTTCTTC. Combining the CDR3 with reference TRBV19 and TRBJ2-1 gives the whole variable domain DGGITQSPKYLFRKEGQNVTLSCEQNLNHDAMYWYRQDPGQGLRLIYYSQIVNDFQKGDIAEGYSVSREKKESFPLTVTSAQKNPTAFYLCASTPRTGGIDEQFFGPGTRLTVL.

This clonotype was counted many times. The chain uses TRBV13 and TRBJ1-5, with D maybe TRBD1 (6 bases). The V end was cut by 8 bases, the J end by 0 bases, with 17 bases between. This CDR3 region has 16 residues. Germline assignment: CDR1 PRHDT and CDR2 FYEKMQ (reference sequence). This chain's CDR3 is CASSKGRGDSNQPQHF. The CDR3 DNA sequence: TGTGCCAGCTCAAAGGGCAGGGGAGATAGCAATCAGCCCCAGCATTTT. The entire variable domain, with the rest obtained from reference TRBV13 and TRBJ1-5, is as follows: AAGVIQSPRHLIKEKRETATLKCYPIPRHDTVYWYQQGPGQDPQFLISFYEKMQSDKGSIPDRFSAQQFSDYHSELNMSSLELGDSALYFCASSKGRGDSNQPQHFGDGTRLSIL.

In its sample, this clonotype was seen many times. The chain carries TRBV13 and TRBJ1-2; 8 positions match TRBD1. V dropped 3 bases and J dropped 7; count of bases not matched to a gene: 7. CDR1 and CDR2 from the germline V gene are PRHDT and FYEKMQ (reference sequence). The length of the CDR3 is 14 residues. For the CDR3, the DNA is TGTGCCAGCAGCTTTGGACAGGGTCCGGGTGGCTACACCTTC. This translates into CASSFGQGPGGYTF.